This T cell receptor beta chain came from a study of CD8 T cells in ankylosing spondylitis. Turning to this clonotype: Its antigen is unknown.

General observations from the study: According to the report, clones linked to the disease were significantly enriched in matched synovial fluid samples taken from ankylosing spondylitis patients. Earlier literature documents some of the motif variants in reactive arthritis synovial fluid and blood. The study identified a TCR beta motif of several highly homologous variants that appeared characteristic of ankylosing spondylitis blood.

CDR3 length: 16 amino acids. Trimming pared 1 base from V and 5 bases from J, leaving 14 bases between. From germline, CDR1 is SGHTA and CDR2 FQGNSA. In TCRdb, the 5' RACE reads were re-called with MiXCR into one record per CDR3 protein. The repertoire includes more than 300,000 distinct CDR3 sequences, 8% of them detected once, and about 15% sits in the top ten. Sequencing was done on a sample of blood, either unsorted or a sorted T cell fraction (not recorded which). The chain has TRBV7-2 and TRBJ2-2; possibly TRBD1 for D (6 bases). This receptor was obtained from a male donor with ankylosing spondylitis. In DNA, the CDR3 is TGTGCCAGCAGCTTAGTGGCCGGGACACTTACCGGGGAGCTGTTTTTT. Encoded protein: CASSLVAGTLTGELFF.